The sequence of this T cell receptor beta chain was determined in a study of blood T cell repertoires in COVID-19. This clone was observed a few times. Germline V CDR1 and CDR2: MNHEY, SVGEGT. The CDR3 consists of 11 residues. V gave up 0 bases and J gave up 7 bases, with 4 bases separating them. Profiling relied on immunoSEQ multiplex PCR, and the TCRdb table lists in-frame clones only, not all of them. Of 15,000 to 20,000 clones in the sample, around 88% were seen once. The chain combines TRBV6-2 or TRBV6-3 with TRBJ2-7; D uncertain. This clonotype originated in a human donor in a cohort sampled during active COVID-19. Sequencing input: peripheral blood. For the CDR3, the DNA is TGTGCCAGCAGTTACTCCAGGGAGCAGTACTTC. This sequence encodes CASSYSREQYF.